This entry lists 6 T cell receptor beta chains sequenced from one sample in a study of memory CD4+ T cells and cytomegalovirus serostatus. Single viable CD3+CD4+CD8-CD45RO+ cells were sorted as the memory CD4+ T cells. Measured with immunoSEQ multiplex PCR; TCRdb has only the in-frame clones, and not every one. The sample has about 57,000 clones, roughly 80% seen once. Material for sequencing was memory CD4+ T cells from blood. The receptors were sampled from an adult in good health and CMV-seronegative.

This chain joins TRBV4-2 and TRBJ1-3; TRBD1 is a possible D gene (6 bases). Per germline, CDR1 LGHNA and CDR2 YNFKEQ. V dropped 2 bases and J dropped 0 bases, with 11 bases sitting between them. The CDR3 runs to 16 residues. CDR3 protein: CASSQNTGTSGNTIYF. DNA for the CDR3: TGTGCCAGCAGCCAAAACACAGGGACCTCTGGAAACACCATATATTTT.

CDR3 sequence reads: CSVTGTGSLLTNEQFF. In DNA form, the CDR3 reads TGCAGCGTAACCGGGACAGGGTCTCTTCTGACCAATGAGCAGTTCTTC. V and J are TRBV29-1 and TRBJ2-1, with 9 bases aligning to TRBD1. After removal of 6 bases from V and 6 bases from J, the junction contained 15 bases not matched to a gene. This CDR3 comprises 16 residues. CDR1 is SQVTM and CDR2 is ANQGSEA in the germline V gene.

This sequence joins TRBV18 and TRBJ1-1, with TRBD1 identical over 12 bases. The CDR3 spans 15 residues. The V segment lost 3 bases and the J segment 1 base; nucleotides outside the gene matches: 0. The germline gives CDR1 KGHSH, CDR2 LQKENI. The CDR3 spells CASSPGQGANTEAFF. In DNA, the CDR3 is TGTGCCAGCTCACCGGGACAGGGGGCGAACACTGAAGCTTTCTTT.

By its share, this clone is medium-sized. The V call is TRBV2, the J call TRBJ2-7; TRBD2 aligns across 7 bases. V was clipped by 10 bases and J by 2 bases; unmatched bases: 5. Germline CDR1 is SNHLY and CDR2 is FYNNEI. The CDR3 is 12 residues long. This chain's CDR3 is CATAGEPYEQYF. The CDR3, as DNA: TGTGCCACCGCGGGGGAACCCTACGAGCAGTACTTC.

This clone was seen just once. The chain employs TRBV28 and TRBJ2-5, with no clear D. Trimming pared 1 base from V and 5 bases from J, leaving 8 bases between. CDR3 length: 13 residues. CDR1 is MDHEN and CDR2 is SYDVKM in the germline V gene. CDR3 DNA sequence: TGTGCCAGCAGTTTATTCAGCCGGGAGACCCAGTACTTC. Amino acids: CASSLFSRETQYF. Complete variable domain (other parts from reference TRBV28 and TRBJ2-5): DVKVTQSSRYLVKRTGEKVFLECVQDMDHENMFWYRQDPGLGLRLIYFSYDVKMKEKGDIPEGYSVSREKKERFSLILESASTNQTSMYLCASSLFSRETQYFGPGTRLLVL.

This sequence joins TRBV7-8 and TRBJ2-1, with a possible D match to TRBD2 (6 bases). Germline CDR1 reads SGHVS; CDR2 reads FQNEAQ. The CDR3 covers 18 residues. Trimming took 1 base from V and 0 from J, leaving 16 bases between them. DNA for the CDR3: TGTGCCAGCAGCTTAGGCCTACGGCGGGGCCGCTCCTACAATGAGCAGTTCTTC. It codes for CASSLGLRRGRSYNEQFF.